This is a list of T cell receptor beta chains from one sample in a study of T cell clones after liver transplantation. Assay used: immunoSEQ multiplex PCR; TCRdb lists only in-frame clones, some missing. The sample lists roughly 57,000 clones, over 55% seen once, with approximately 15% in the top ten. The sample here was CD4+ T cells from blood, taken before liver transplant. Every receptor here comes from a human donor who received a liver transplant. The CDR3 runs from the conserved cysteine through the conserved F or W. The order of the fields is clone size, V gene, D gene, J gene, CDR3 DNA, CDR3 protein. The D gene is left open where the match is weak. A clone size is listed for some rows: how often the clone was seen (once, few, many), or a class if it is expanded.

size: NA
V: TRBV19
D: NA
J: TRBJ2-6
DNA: TGTGCCACATTACCTCAGGGTACTGGGGCCAACGTCCTGACTTTC
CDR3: CATLPQGTGANVLTF

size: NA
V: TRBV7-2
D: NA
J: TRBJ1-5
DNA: TGTGCCAGCAGCGAACACGGACAGCCCAATCAGCCCCAGCATTTT
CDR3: CASSEHGQPNQPQHF

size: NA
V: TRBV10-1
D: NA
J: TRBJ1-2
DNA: TGCGCCAGCAGTGTTGAAGGGGTTAACTATGGCTACACCTTC
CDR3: CASSVEGVNYGYTF

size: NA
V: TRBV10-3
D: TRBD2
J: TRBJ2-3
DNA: TGTGCCATCAGTGAGATCGCTAGCGGGGGGCCTGGAGATACGCAGTATTTT
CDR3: CAISEIASGGPGDTQYF

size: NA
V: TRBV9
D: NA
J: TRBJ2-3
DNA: TGTGCCAGCAGCGTAGGGTACGCCCGCGCAAATACGCAGTATTTT
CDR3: CASSVGYARANTQYF

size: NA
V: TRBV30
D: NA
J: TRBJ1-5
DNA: TGTGCCTGGAAGCCACAGGGAAGAGGTCAGCCCCAGCATTTT
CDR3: CAWKPQGRGQPQHF

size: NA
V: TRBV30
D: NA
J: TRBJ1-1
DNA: TGTGCCTGGAGTTTGAAAGCCACAGGGAACACTGAAGCTTTCTTT
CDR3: CAWSLKATGNTEAFF

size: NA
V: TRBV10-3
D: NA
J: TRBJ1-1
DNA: TGTGCCATCAGCACAAACCGACACCCTGAAGCTTTCTTT
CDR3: CAISTNRHPEAFF

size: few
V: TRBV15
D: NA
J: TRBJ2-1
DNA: TGTGCCACCAGCAGTCGTACTACCTTCAATGAGCAGTTCTTC
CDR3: CATSSRTTFNEQFF

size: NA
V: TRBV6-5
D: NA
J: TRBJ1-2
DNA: TGTGCCAGCAGTTCAACGCCTGGGCAGGGCTACACCTTC
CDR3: CASSSTPGQGYTF

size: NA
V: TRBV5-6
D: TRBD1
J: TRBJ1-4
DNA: TGTGCCAGCAGCTTGACAGGGGCTAATGAAAAACTGTTTTTT
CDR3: CASSLTGANEKLFF

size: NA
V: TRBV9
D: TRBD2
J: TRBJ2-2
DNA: TGTGCCAGCAGCCTGACCTCCGGGACTAGCGGTCCCTTCGGGGAGCTGTTTTTT
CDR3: CASSLTSGTSGPFGELFF

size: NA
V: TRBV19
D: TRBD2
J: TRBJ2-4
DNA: TGTGCCAGTGCTTCGGGCCTCAAGCGGGGGGGAAACATTCAGTACTTC
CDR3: CASASGLKRGGNIQYF

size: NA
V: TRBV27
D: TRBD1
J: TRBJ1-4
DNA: TGTGCCAGCAGTGGACAGGGAACTAATGAAAAACTGTTTTTT
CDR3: CASSGQGTNEKLFF

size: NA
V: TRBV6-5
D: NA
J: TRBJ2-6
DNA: TGTGCCAGCAGTTACTCGCGTGACTCTGGGGCCAACGTCCTGACTTTC
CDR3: CASSYSRDSGANVLTF

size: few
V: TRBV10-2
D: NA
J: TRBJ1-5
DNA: TGCGCCAGCGGGGACGGGGGGAATCAGCCCCAGCATTTT
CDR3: CASGDGGNQPQHF

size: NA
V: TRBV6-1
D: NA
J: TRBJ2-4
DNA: TGTGCCAGCAGTTCCCCACTGAGTCGGGGAAACATTCAGTACTTC
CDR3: CASSSPLSRGNIQYF

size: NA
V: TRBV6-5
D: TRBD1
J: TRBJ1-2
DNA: TGTGCCAGCAGTTACTCCGGACAGGGGGCTCAAGGCTACACCTTC
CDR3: CASSYSGQGAQGYTF

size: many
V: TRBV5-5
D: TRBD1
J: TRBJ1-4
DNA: TGTGCCAGCAGCTTGGCCGAGGTACAGGGGGAACTGTTTTTT
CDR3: CASSLAEVQGELFF

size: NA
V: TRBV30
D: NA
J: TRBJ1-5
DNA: TGTGCCTGGAGTGTACCTGGGGGGGGTCAGCCCCAGCATTTT
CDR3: CAWSVPGGGQPQHF

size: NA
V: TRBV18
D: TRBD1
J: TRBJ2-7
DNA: TGTGCCAGCTCACCACCGGGGGGGACAGGGCGCTACGAGCAGTACTTC
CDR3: CASSPPGGTGRYEQYF

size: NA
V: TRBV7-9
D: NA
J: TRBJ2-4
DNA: TGTGCCAGCCTACCCGTTGAGAACATTCAGTACTTC
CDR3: CASLPVENIQYF

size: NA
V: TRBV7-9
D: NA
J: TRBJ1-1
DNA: TGTGCCAGCAGCCTCGGGGAGGGTCTCACTGAAGCTTTCTTT
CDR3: CASSLGEGLTEAFF